Listed here are 28 T cell receptor beta chains from one sample, sequenced in a study of cytomegalovirus exposure and HLA in healthy donors. Primers included in the PCR were 60 Vbeta and 13 Jbeta primers. Using immunoSEQ multiplex PCR, the repertoire was profiled, and TCRdb retains in-frame clones only, with some absent. Of approximately 160,000 clones in the sample, 60% to 80% were seen once. The specimen sequenced was PBMCs. These receptors originate from a woman in her thirties or forties in good health and CMV-seropositive.

The V gene is TRBV5-1, the J gene TRBJ2-5; weak D call: TRBD2 (5 bases). The CDR3 contains 15 residues. Trimming took 0 bases from V and 7 from J, leaving 16 bases between them. Germline CDR1 and CDR2: SGHRS and YFSETQ. Written as DNA, the CDR3 is TGCGCCAGCAGCTTGGCCGTGGACGGGAAGGGGACCCAGTACTTC. It translates to CASSLAVDGKGTQYF.

The rearrangement links TRBV2 to TRBJ2-3; TRBD1 aligns across 8 bases. CDR1 SNHLY and CDR2 FYNNEI come from the germline V gene. V shed 10 bases, J shed 2 bases, and the junction held 5 bases outside the gene matches. The CDR3 is made up of 13 amino acids. DNA for the CDR3: TGTGCCATAAAACAGGGGGTCACAGATACGCAGTATTTT. Amino acid sequence: CAIKQGVTDTQYF.

The chain has TRBV11-2 and TRBJ2-7; 10 nucleotides agree with TRBD1. V trimming: 3 bases; J trimming: 6 bases; junction bases outside the gene matches: 2. The CDR3 loop spans 13 amino acids. Per germline, CDR1 SGHAT and CDR2 FQNNGV. Here the CDR3 reads CASSFGTGVEQYF. As DNA, the CDR3 is TGTGCCAGCAGCTTCGGGACAGGGGTCGAGCAGTACTTC. Full variable domain (remainder filled in from reference TRBV11-2 and TRBJ2-7): EAGVAQSPRYKIIEKRQSVAFWCNPISGHATLYWYQQILGQGPKLLIQFQNNGVVDDSQLPKDRFSAERLKGVDSTLKIQPAKLEDSAVYLCASSFGTGVEQYFGPGTRLTVT.

The V gene is TRBV6-5, the J gene TRBJ1-2, with D uncertain. The CDR3 contains 12 residues. V was pared by 4 bases and J by 8 bases, with 11 bases between. The germline gives CDR1 MNHEY, CDR2 SVGAGI. CDR3 sequence: CASSSGKWGYTF. In DNA, the CDR3 is TGTGCCAGCAGTTCGGGTAAATGGGGCTACACCTTC.

V usage is TRBV15 and J usage is TRBJ2-1, with D maybe TRBD2 (5 bases). The CDR3 runs 13 residues. Germline V gene sequence: CDR1 LNHNV, CDR2 YYDKDF (reference sequence). Trimming took off 0 bases at V and 9 bases at J, with 9 bases between the two ends. The CDR3 spells CATSRETGTEQFF. CDR3 DNA: TGTGCCACCAGCAGAGAGACGGGAACTGAGCAGTTCTTC.

The V call is TRBV9, the J call TRBJ2-1, with 8 nucleotides matching TRBD2. This CDR3 is 15 amino acids long. Germline-derived CDR1 and CDR2 are SGDLS and YYNGEE. The V and J ends lost 7 bases and 7 bases, in that order; junction bases with no gene match: 13. CDR3 DNA: TGTGCCAGCGGAGGCCGGGAGGGCCCTTGGAATGAGCAGTTCTTC. This gives the protein CASGGREGPWNEQFF.

The V call is TRBV9, the J call TRBJ1-5; 8 bases agree with TRBD1. The CDR3 loop spans 13 amino acids. Germline V CDR1 and CDR2: SGDLS, YYNGEE. V lost 3 bases, J lost 6 bases, and 2 bases stayed unmatched. CDR3 region: CASSGQGAQPQHF. The CDR3 nucleotides read TGTGCCAGCAGCGGCCAGGGGGCTCAGCCCCAGCATTTT. The full variable domain, with the rest looked up from reference TRBV9 and TRBJ1-5, is DSGVTQTPKHLITATGQRVTLRCSPRSGDLSVYWYQQSLDQGLQFLIQYYNGEERAKGNILERFSAQQFPDLHSELNLSSLELGDSALYFCASSGQGAQPQHFGDGTRLSIL.

In DNA, the CDR3 is TGTGCCAGCTCACGAGCCCCTGGGGCCAACGTCCTGACTTTC. Translated: CASSRAPGANVLTF. V is TRBV18 and J is TRBJ2-6; no firm D call. Trimming pared 4 bases from V and 2 bases from J, leaving 6 bases between. The CDR3 has 14 amino acids. Germline CDR1 is KGHSH and CDR2 is LQKENI.

DNA for the CDR3: TGTGCCATCAGTGAGGTTTTTGACAGGGGAGTAACGATCCAGCATTTT. Its translation: CAISEVFDRGVTIQHF. The chain joins TRBV10-3 to TRBJ1-5, with 8 bases fitting TRBD1. CDR3 length: 16 amino acids. V was pared by 2 bases and J by 12 bases, with 15 bases of the junction left unmatched. Germline lookup yields CDR1 ENHRY and CDR2 SYGVKD.

The chain combines TRBV11-2 with TRBJ1-2; 9 bases are a match to TRBD1. This CDR3 has 14 amino acids. CDR1 SGHAT and CDR2 FQNNGV come from the germline V gene. The trim removed 6 bases at V and 7 bases at J, leaving 9 bases unmatched. The CDR3 is CASSSTGGQSGYTF. CDR3 coding DNA: TGTGCCAGCAGTTCTACAGGGGGCCAGTCTGGCTACACCTTC.

The chain employs TRBV5-8 and TRBJ1-1; D is perhaps TRBD1 (6 bases). V was clipped by 4 bases and J by 3 bases, with 13 bases between them. The CDR3 runs 14 residues. Looked up from germline, CDR1 is SGHTS and CDR2 is YDEGEE. In DNA, the CDR3 is TGTGCCAGCAGCCTTACAGGGCGGGACACTGAAGCTTTCTTT. This codes for CASSLTGRDTEAFF.

The chain joins TRBV19 to TRBJ1-1; 8 bases line up with TRBD1. Trimming removed 3 bases from V and 3 bases from J; junction bases left unmatched: 3. CDR3 length equals 14 residues. Germline V gives CDR1 LNHDA, CDR2 SQIVND (reference sequence). CDR3 nucleotides: TGTGCCAGTAGTATTCAGGGGGCCTACACTGAAGCTTTCTTT. Protein product: CASSIQGAYTEAFF.

This clone was detected a few times. The rearrangement joins TRBV10-3 to TRBJ1-6; 8 nucleotides agree with TRBD1. Germline CDR1 is ENHRY and CDR2 is SYGVKD. The CDR3 runs 13 residues. Trimming at V came to 10 bases and at J to 2 bases, leaving 1 base not matched to a gene. This CDR3 reads CATGGAYNSPLHF. The CDR3 DNA reads TGTGCCACAGGGGGCGCCTATAATTCACCCCTCCACTTT.

This chain connects TRBV19 to TRBJ2-1; 11 bases are a match to TRBD2. With 5 bases clipped from V and 6 bases from J, the junction kept 9 bases outside the gene matches. This CDR3 is built from 16 residues. Looked up from germline, CDR1 is LNHDA and CDR2 is SQIVND (reference sequence). CDR3 loop: CASSPLLAGALNEQFF. The CDR3 DNA reads TGTGCCAGTAGTCCCTTACTAGCGGGGGCCCTCAATGAGCAGTTCTTC. The full variable domain, its missing parts supplied by reference TRBV19 and TRBJ2-1, is DGGITQSPKYLFRKEGQNVTLSCEQNLNHDAMYWYRQDPGQGLRLIYYSQIVNDFQKGDIAEGYSVSREKKESFPLTVTSAQKNPTAFYLCASSPLLAGALNEQFFGPGTRLTVL.

The chain couples TRBV7-2 to TRBJ1-2, with D uncertain. This CDR3 spans 13 amino acids. V dropped 0 bases and J dropped 6 bases, with 8 bases sitting between them. The germline V gene has CDR1 SGHTA and CDR2 FQGNSA. CDR3 protein: CASSLAGSNGYTF. The CDR3 DNA reads as TGTGCCAGCAGCTTAGCGGGTAGCAATGGCTACACCTTC.

CDR3 residues: CASSLGQVANYGYTF. CDR3 bases: TGTGCCAGCTCATTAGGACAGGTAGCTAACTATGGCTACACCTTC. The V and J genes are TRBV18 and TRBJ1-2; TRBD1 matches at 7 bases. Germline CDR1 reads KGHSH; CDR2 reads LQKENI. The CDR3 is 15 residues long. V lost 5 bases, J lost 0 bases, and 6 bases stayed unmatched. The entire variable domain, with the rest obtained from reference TRBV18 and TRBJ1-2, is as follows: NAGVMQNPRHLVRRRGQEARLRCSPMKGHSHVYWYRQLPEEGLKFMVYLQKENIIDESGMPKERFSAEFPKEGPSILRIQQVVRGDSAAYFCASSLGQVANYGYTFGSGTRLTVV.

The chain carries TRBV18 and TRBJ1-4; D not certain. The V end lost 3 bases, the J end lost 8 bases, and 16 bases lay between the germline ends. This CDR3 has 15 amino acids. CDR1 and CDR2 from the germline V gene are KGHSH and LQKENI. The CDR3 DNA is TGTGCCAGCTCACCGAGAGGGCGGGGAGACGAAAAACTGTTTTTT. Encoded protein: CASSPRGRGDEKLFF.

This chain uses TRBV5-1 with TRBJ2-3; TRBD2 matches 12 bases. J was trimmed by 2 bases and V by 4 bases; bases with no gene match: 8. This CDR3 is built from 17 residues. Per the germline V gene, CDR1 is SGHRS and CDR2 is YFSETQ. The CDR3 region is CASSLLAGGPYTDTQYF. CDR3 nucleotide sequence: TGCGCCAGCAGCCTGCTAGCGGGAGGGCCTTACACAGATACGCAGTATTTT.

This rearrangement joins TRBV11-3 to TRBJ1-3, with TRBD1 as a possible D gene (6 bases). In germline, CDR1 is SGHNT, CDR2 YENEEA. The CDR3 sequence is 15 residues long. V was pared by 5 bases and J by 0 bases, with 11 bases between. CDR3 sequence reads: CASSPGQNSGNTIYF. The CDR3 DNA is TGTGCCAGCAGCCCCGGACAGAACTCTGGAAACACCATATATTTT.

The chain combines TRBV10-2 with TRBJ2-7; D gene uncertain. The CDR3 contains 16 residues. Germline V gene lookup returns CDR1 WSHSY and CDR2 SAAADI. V lost 0 bases and J 1 base, leaving 13 bases between the germline ends. CDR3 sequence (DNA): TGCGCCAGCAGTGAGTCGCCCTACGAGGTTTCCTACGAGCAGTACTTC. It translates to CASSESPYEVSYEQYF.

This clone was seen a few times. The chain uses TRBV28 and TRBJ1-4; D gene uncertain. CDR3 size: 13 residues. V gave up 7 bases and J gave up 0 bases, with 6 bases separating them. Germline V lookup: CDR1 MDHEN, CDR2 SYDVKM. CDR3 amino acids: CASTGATNEKLFF. CDR3 coding DNA: TGTGCCAGCACCGGAGCAACTAATGAAAAACTGTTTTTT.

The rearrangement links TRBV11-3 to TRBJ2-3, with 12 bases matching TRBD2. The CDR3 runs 18 residues. J was trimmed by 6 bases and V by 5 bases; bases with no gene match: 15. Per the germline V gene, CDR1 is SGHNT and CDR2 is YENEEA. The CDR3 loop reads CASSPGVLAGGKIDTQYF. DNA for the CDR3: TGTGCCAGCAGCCCGGGCGTTCTAGCGGGAGGGAAAATTGATACGCAGTATTTT.

This clone appeared once. The chain employs TRBV29-1 and TRBJ2-4; possibly TRBD2 for D (5 bases). Trimming shortened V by 7 bases and J by 2 bases, and 12 bases separated the two germline ends. The CDR3 contains 13 residues. The germline gives CDR1 SQVTM, CDR2 ANQGSEA. The CDR3 loop reads CSAAGLPKNIQYF. The CDR3, as DNA: TGCAGCGCCGCCGGACTTCCCAAAAACATTCAGTACTTC.

The chain recombines TRBV6-1 with TRBJ2-2; 8 nucleotides line up with TRBD1. The CDR3 covers 15 residues. J was trimmed by 2 bases and V by 6 bases; bases with no gene match: 5. CDR1 and CDR2 from the germline V gene are MNHNS and SASEGT. CDR3 DNA: TGTGCCAGCAGCCGACAGGGGCTTAACACCGGGGAGCTGTTTTTT. It yields the protein CASSRQGLNTGELFF.

The genes are TRBV29-1 and TRBJ1-4, with TRBD1 as a possible D gene (5 bases). The ends were cut back, 5 bases at V and 8 bases at J, with 12 bases in the middle. CDR1 is SQVTM, CDR2 ANQGSEA, per germline. CDR3 size: 12 residues. The CDR3 reads CSVRGGDEKLFF. As DNA, the CDR3 is TGCAGCGTTCGAGGAGGGGACGAAAAACTGTTTTTT.

This clone has more than one count but fewer than ten. The rearrangement uses TRBV6-5 and TRBJ1-4; the match to TRBD1 covers 7 bases. V shed 3 bases, J shed 8 bases, and the junction held 9 bases outside the gene matches. CDR1 and CDR2 (germline): MNHEY, SVGAGI. This CDR3 spans 15 amino acids. The DNA of the CDR3 is TGTGCCAGCAGTTATAACCAGGGGGTAGGGGAAAAACTGTTTTTT. Amino acids: CASSYNQGVGEKLFF.

The chain joins TRBV7-2 to TRBJ2-7; D is possibly TRBD2 (6 bases). Trimming cost V 5 bases and J 2 bases, with 16 bases left between them. This CDR3 contains 15 residues. From germline, CDR1 is SGHTA and CDR2 FQGNSA. CDR3 sequence: CASSPLGGNPYEQYF. In DNA form, the CDR3 reads TGTGCCAGCAGCCCCCTCGGCGGGAACCCCTACGAGCAGTACTTC.

The chain is built from TRBV19 and TRBJ1-2; 9 bases map to TRBD1. CDR3 length equals 13 residues. The germline V gene has CDR1 LNHDA and CDR2 SQIVND (reference sequence). V gave up 5 bases and J gave up 5 bases; unmatched junction bases: 3. In nucleotides, the CDR3 is TGTGCCAGTAGTTACAGGGGGCAGTATGGCTACACCTTC. Its translation: CASSYRGQYGYTF. The whole variable domain, filled in from reference TRBV19 and TRBJ1-2, reads DGGITQSPKYLFRKEGQNVTLSCEQNLNHDAMYWYRQDPGQGLRLIYYSQIVNDFQKGDIAEGYSVSREKKESFPLTVTSAQKNPTAFYLCASSYRGQYGYTFGSGTRLTVV.